This TCR beta chain originates from a study of blood T cell repertoires in COVID-19. Germline V lookup: CDR1 SEHNR, CDR2 FQNEAQ (reference sequence). This CDR3 region has 19 residues. Trimming cost V 0 bases and J 2 bases; bases outside gene matches: 13. Only in-frame clones appear in the TCRdb table, and some are missing; sequencing was by immunoSEQ multiplex PCR. Of under 200,000 clones in the sample, approximately 84% were seen once. This receptor was taken from a man between 18 and 29 years old with active or convalescent COVID-19. The rearrangement joins TRBV7-9 to TRBJ1-3, with 7 bases matching TRBD1. Sequencing input: peripheral blood. CDR3 nucleotide sequence: TGTGCCAGCAGCTTAGCATCGGGACAGCTTTACGGTCCTGGAAACACCATATATTTT. It specifies CASSLASGQLYGPGNTIYF.